This T cell receptor beta chain was identified in a study of CD8 T cells in ankylosing spondylitis. Regarding the study as a whole: Reports say disease-linked clones showed up significantly more in matched ankylosing spondylitis synovial fluid. What seemed typical of ankylosing spondylitis blood was a TCR beta motif built from eight highly homologous variants.

A few counts support this clonotype. Its antigen remains unknown. This CDR3 spans 16 amino acids. From germline, CDR1 is LGHDT and CDR2 YNNKEL (reference sequence). V lost 1 base and J lost 3, with 12 bases in between. TCRdb re-derived calls from the 5' RACE reads in MiXCR, one entry per CDR3 protein. Here the sample spans under 450,000 distinct CDR3 sequences, roughly a sixth being singletons. This TCR derives from a male donor with ankylosing spondylitis. The chain couples TRBV3-1 to TRBJ2-2; D gene uncertain. The specimen sequenced was blood, either unsorted or a sorted T cell fraction (not recorded which). CDR3 nucleotide sequence: TGTGCCAGCAGCCAAGCGGAACGGGTATACACCGGGGAGCTGTTTTTT. It codes for CASSQAERVYTGELFF.